The clone carrying this T cell receptor beta chain was observed a handful of times. Its antigen is unidentified. The sample comes from a study of T-cell memory formation after mild COVID-19. General study results and limits: Researchers could not confirm that second-wave clones peaking on day 37 targeted SARS-CoV-2.

V lost 5 bases, J lost 7 bases, and 9 bases stayed unmatched. The CDR3 spans 14 residues. CDR1 is SGHRS and CDR2 is YFSETQ in the germline V gene. TCRdb used MiXCR to reprocess the 5' RACE reads, holding one entry per CDR3 protein. This table has about 470,000 distinct CDR3 sequences, roughly 23% appearing once. This TCR was sampled from an adult woman who had mild COVID-19 (a few samples of this study predate the infection). Cell type and time point are not known. The sample comprised PBMCs or a T cell subset sorted from them (not recorded which). V usage is TRBV5-1 and J usage is TRBJ2-1; 7 bases agree with TRBD2. The chain's CDR3 is CASRLWAGENEQFF. DNA of the CDR3: TGCGCCAGCAGGCTTTGGGCGGGAGAGAATGAGCAGTTCTTC.